The clone carrying this T cell receptor beta chain was picked up a small number of times. The identical CDR3 is also encoded by other nucleotide sequences in the sample. Between the trimmed V and J ends, which lost 1 base and 9 bases, there was a span of 13 bases. Germline CDR1 LNHDA, CDR2 SQIVND (reference sequence). The CDR3 has 14 residues. The entry originates in a study of tissue T cells after allogeneic stem cell transplantation. The table came from immunoSEQ multiplex PCR; TCRdb's copy has only in-frame clones and leaves some out. The sample carries fewer than 30,000 clones, 85% recorded once. The origin of this receptor is a woman between 18 and 49 years old who later had graft-versus-host disease after an allogeneic stem cell transplant. V is TRBV19 and J is TRBJ1-5; D perhaps matches TRBD1 (5 bases). The sequenced sample was blood, obtained before transplantation. The CDR3 nucleotides are TGTGCCAGTAGTATAGTGGGGGGTCTGGGGCCCCAGCATTTT. It translates to CASSIVGGLGPQHF. Complete variable domain (other parts from reference TRBV19 and TRBJ1-5): DGGITQSPKYLFRKEGQNVTLSCEQNLNHDAMYWYRQDPGQGLRLIYYSQIVNDFQKGDIAEGYSVSREKKESFPLTVTSAQKNPTAFYLCASSIVGGLGPQHFGDGTRLSIL.